These T cell receptor beta chains were read from a single sample in a study of Ad26.COV2.S vaccination and SARS-CoV-2 variants. TCRdb's table, derived via immunoSEQ multiplex PCR, lists solely in-frame clones and lacks some. In the table there are 350,000 to 450,000 clones, roughly 94% of which are singletons. The specimen comprised peripheral blood, sampled after recovery from COVID-19. The receptor source for this set is a human donor who had recovered from COVID-19. Both conserved end residues are part of each CDR3. Each record gives: CDR3 DNA, CDR3 protein, V gene, J gene, D gene, clone size. The D gene is left open where the match is weak. Where a row states a size, it is once, few, many or the class of an expanded clone; other rows omit it.

CDR3 DNA: TGTGCCAGCAGCCGCGGGGGGGCGTCCTACAATGAGCAGTTCTTC; CDR3 protein: CASSRGGASYNEQFF; V gene: TRBV6-5; J gene: TRBJ2-1; D gene: TRBD2; clone size: -
CDR3 DNA: TGTGCCAGCAGTCCCAGGGGGGATGGCTACACCTTC; CDR3 protein: CASSPRGDGYTF; V gene: TRBV2; J gene: TRBJ1-2; D gene: TRBD1; clone size: -
CDR3 DNA: TGTGCCAGCAGCCCGACACCCCAAGAGACCCAGTACTTC; CDR3 protein: CASSPTPQETQYF; V gene: TRBV3-1/TRBV3-2; J gene: TRBJ2-5; D gene: -; clone size: -
CDR3 DNA: TGTGCCAGCAGCTTGGGACAGACACAAGAGACCCAGTACTTC; CDR3 protein: CASSLGQTQETQYF; V gene: TRBV5-4; J gene: TRBJ2-5; D gene: -; clone size: -
CDR3 DNA: TGTGCCATCAGTGAGATTGCTGGCAGGGCCAGAGATACGCAGTATTTT; CDR3 protein: CAISEIAGRARDTQYF; V gene: TRBV10-3; J gene: TRBJ2-3; D gene: -; clone size: -
CDR3 DNA: TGCGCCAGCAGCTTGACTAGCTACCAAGAGACCCAGTACTTC; CDR3 protein: CASSLTSYQETQYF; V gene: TRBV5-1; J gene: TRBJ2-5; D gene: -; clone size: -
CDR3 DNA: TGTGCCACAAAAGAAGGTGCGGGCTATGGCTACACCTTC; CDR3 protein: CATKEGAGYGYTF; V gene: TRBV10-3; J gene: TRBJ1-2; D gene: -; clone size: -
CDR3 DNA: TGTGCCAGCAGCAACTTGGGGAGCGGGGGGGCCATTTGTCAGTACTTC; CDR3 protein: CASSNLGSGGAICQYF; V gene: TRBV21-1; J gene: TRBJ2-4; D gene: -; clone size: -
CDR3 DNA: TGCGCCAGCAGCCCAAAACTAGCGGGGGGGTTATACTCCTACGAGCAGTACTTC; CDR3 protein: CASSPKLAGGLYSYEQYF; V gene: TRBV4-1; J gene: TRBJ2-7; D gene: TRBD2; clone size: -
CDR3 DNA: TGTGCCAGCAGCCCCTCAGTAGAGGGGGCAGGGACCCAGTACTTC; CDR3 protein: CASSPSVEGAGTQYF; V gene: TRBV11-1; J gene: TRBJ2-5; D gene: TRBD1; clone size: -
CDR3 DNA: TGTGCCAGCCAGACTATGGACAGTTTCTATGGCTACACCTTC; CDR3 protein: CASQTMDSFYGYTF; V gene: TRBV2; J gene: TRBJ1-2; D gene: -; clone size: -
CDR3 DNA: TGTGCCAGCAGCCTACGGGAGATCCCGGGGGAAAACACTGAAGCTTTCTTT; CDR3 protein: CASSLREIPGENTEAFF; V gene: TRBV13; J gene: TRBJ1-1; D gene: -; clone size: -
CDR3 DNA: TGTGCCAGCAGCTCTGGAGGGGGTGCGAACACTGAAGCTTTCTTT; CDR3 protein: CASSSGGGANTEAFF; V gene: TRBV5-6; J gene: TRBJ1-1; D gene: -; clone size: -
CDR3 DNA: TGTGCCAGCAGCGTGACAAGAATAAATTCACCCCTCCACTTT; CDR3 protein: CASSVTRINSPLHF; V gene: TRBV9; J gene: TRBJ1-6; D gene: -; clone size: -
CDR3 DNA: TGTGCCAGCAGCTTAGGGGTGAGTCAGCCCCAGCATTTT; CDR3 protein: CASSLGVSQPQHF; V gene: TRBV11-2; J gene: TRBJ1-5; D gene: -; clone size: -
CDR3 DNA: TGCGCCAGCAGCGGGCAGGGTAACAATGAAAAACTGTTTTTT; CDR3 protein: CASSGQGNNEKLFF; V gene: TRBV5-1; J gene: TRBJ1-4; D gene: -; clone size: -
CDR3 DNA: TGTGCCAGCAGCTTAGGAGCGGGACCGACGAGGAGGGAGACCCAGTACTTC; CDR3 protein: CASSLGAGPTRRETQYF; V gene: TRBV7-9; J gene: TRBJ2-5; D gene: TRBD2; clone size: -
CDR3 DNA: TGTGCCAGCAGTCTACTTGGGGGGGTCACCGGGGAGCTGTTTTTT; CDR3 protein: CASSLLGGVTGELFF; V gene: TRBV25-1; J gene: TRBJ2-2; D gene: TRBD2; clone size: -
CDR3 DNA: TGTGCCAGTAGTATTAAGGGGACTGAAGCTTTCTTT; CDR3 protein: CASSIKGTEAFF; V gene: TRBV19; J gene: TRBJ1-1; D gene: -; clone size: -
CDR3 DNA: TGTGCCAGCAGCCAACCCGGGACAGGGGGAGGTTCACCCCTCCACTTT; CDR3 protein: CASSQPGTGGGSPLHF; V gene: TRBV3-1/TRBV3-2; J gene: TRBJ1-6; D gene: TRBD1; clone size: -
CDR3 DNA: TGTGCCAGTGCTATTGGACAGTCCTACAATGAGCAGTTCTTC; CDR3 protein: CASAIGQSYNEQFF; V gene: TRBV19; J gene: TRBJ2-1; D gene: -; clone size: -
CDR3 DNA: TGTGCCAGCTCAGATCGGCGAAACACCATATATTTT; CDR3 protein: CASSDRRNTIYF; V gene: TRBV19; J gene: TRBJ1-3; D gene: -; clone size: -
CDR3 DNA: TGTGCCAGCAGCGCCGGGACAGCAGCTGGCTACACCTTC; CDR3 protein: CASSAGTAAGYTF; V gene: TRBV13; J gene: TRBJ1-2; D gene: TRBD1; clone size: -
CDR3 DNA: TGTGCCAGCAGGATCAAAGGTCCTGGTGAAAAACTGTTTTTT; CDR3 protein: CASRIKGPGEKLFF; V gene: TRBV27; J gene: TRBJ1-4; D gene: -; clone size: -
CDR3 DNA: TGTGCCAGCAGCAACCGGGACAGGGGGCAGGATGGCTACACCTTC; CDR3 protein: CASSNRDRGQDGYTF; V gene: TRBV7-8; J gene: TRBJ1-2; D gene: TRBD1; clone size: -
CDR3 DNA: TGTGCCAGCAGCTCCCTTATCGGCGGGAGGGACAATGAGCAGTTCTTC; CDR3 protein: CASSSLIGGRDNEQFF; V gene: TRBV7-9; J gene: TRBJ2-1; D gene: TRBD2; clone size: -
CDR3 DNA: TGTGCCATCAGTGAGGGAGGGGCTAACTATGGCTACACCTTC; CDR3 protein: CAISEGGANYGYTF; V gene: TRBV10-3; J gene: TRBJ1-2; D gene: -; clone size: -
CDR3 DNA: TGTGCCAGCAGTGAAAACTATGAGGATACGCAGTATTTT; CDR3 protein: CASSENYEDTQYF; V gene: TRBV6-1; J gene: TRBJ2-3; D gene: -; clone size: -
CDR3 DNA: TGTGCCAGCAGACCGGGACTAGCGGGGGGTAACACCGGGGAGCTGTTTTTT; CDR3 protein: CASRPGLAGGNTGELFF; V gene: TRBV5-4; J gene: TRBJ2-2; D gene: TRBD2; clone size: once
CDR3 DNA: TGTGCCAGCAGCGTAGGGGCTAGCGGTGAGTACAATGAGCAGTTCTTC; CDR3 protein: CASSVGASGEYNEQFF; V gene: TRBV9; J gene: TRBJ2-1; D gene: TRBD2; clone size: -
CDR3 DNA: TGTGCCAGCAGTGACAGGGTAGGCGAGCAGTACTTC; CDR3 protein: CASSDRVGEQYF; V gene: TRBV2; J gene: TRBJ2-7; D gene: -; clone size: -
CDR3 DNA: TGTGCCAGCAGCCCCCCACTTATTCAAACGAACACTGAAGCTTTCTTT; CDR3 protein: CASSPPLIQTNTEAFF; V gene: TRBV7-9; J gene: TRBJ1-1; D gene: -; clone size: -
CDR3 DNA: TGTGCCAGCAGCCGGGGGGACCTCACAGATACGCAGTATTTT; CDR3 protein: CASSRGDLTDTQYF; V gene: TRBV9; J gene: TRBJ2-3; D gene: TRBD2; clone size: -
CDR3 DNA: TGTGCCATTTCCAGGACAGGGAACGAGCAGTACTTC; CDR3 protein: CAISRTGNEQYF; V gene: TRBV6-5; J gene: TRBJ2-7; D gene: TRBD1; clone size: -
CDR3 DNA: TGTGCCAGCAGCGTAGTGGGGGAGCAGTTCTTC; CDR3 protein: CASSVVGEQFF; V gene: TRBV9; J gene: TRBJ2-1; D gene: -; clone size: -
CDR3 DNA: TGTGCAAGTCGCACCTACGACAATGAGCAGTTCTTC; CDR3 protein: CASRTYDNEQFF; V gene: TRBV12-2; J gene: TRBJ2-1; D gene: -; clone size: -
CDR3 DNA: TGTGCCAGCAGCGTAGCGGGACAGGTTACGCCTAGCTCCTACAATGAGCAGTTCTTC; CDR3 protein: CASSVAGQVTPSSYNEQFF; V gene: TRBV9; J gene: TRBJ2-1; D gene: TRBD1; clone size: once
CDR3 DNA: TGTGCCAGCAGTCCGACTGGACTACTCTCCTACGAGCAGTACTTC; CDR3 protein: CASSPTGLLSYEQYF; V gene: TRBV6-2/TRBV6-3; J gene: TRBJ2-7; D gene: -; clone size: -
CDR3 DNA: TGTGCCAGCAGCCCGTTGGGTGAGGGGACCAACACTGAAGCTTTCTTT; CDR3 protein: CASSPLGEGTNTEAFF; V gene: TRBV13; J gene: TRBJ1-1; D gene: -; clone size: -
CDR3 DNA: TGCGCCAGCAGCTTGGCGCCAGGTCGAACCGGGGAGCTGTTTTTT; CDR3 protein: CASSLAPGRTGELFF; V gene: TRBV5-1; J gene: TRBJ2-2; D gene: -; clone size: -
CDR3 DNA: TGTGCCAGCAGCTTGGATAGGCGGACCTTGGCAACTAATGAAAAACTGTTTTTT; CDR3 protein: CASSLDRRTLATNEKLFF; V gene: TRBV5-5; J gene: TRBJ1-4; D gene: -; clone size: -
CDR3 DNA: TGTGCTAGTGGTTTTTCCAGCAATCAGCCCCAGCATTTT; CDR3 protein: CASGFSSNQPQHF; V gene: TRBV12-5; J gene: TRBJ1-5; D gene: -; clone size: once
CDR3 DNA: TGTGCCAGCTCAACCCAGGAGGGAGTACAAGAGACCCAGTACTTC; CDR3 protein: CASSTQEGVQETQYF; V gene: TRBV18; J gene: TRBJ2-5; D gene: -; clone size: once
CDR3 DNA: TGTGCCACCAGTGATAGAACGAGGGCCTATGGCTACACCTTC; CDR3 protein: CATSDRTRAYGYTF; V gene: TRBV24-1; J gene: TRBJ1-2; D gene: -; clone size: once
CDR3 DNA: TGTGCCAGCAGTCCTTACAGGGGCTACGAGCAGTACTTC; CDR3 protein: CASSPYRGYEQYF; V gene: TRBV12-3/TRBV12-4; J gene: TRBJ2-7; D gene: TRBD1; clone size: once
CDR3 DNA: TGCGCCAGCAGCTTGAGCGGGGGGAGCACCGGGGAGCTGTTTTTT; CDR3 protein: CASSLSGGSTGELFF; V gene: TRBV5-1; J gene: TRBJ2-2; D gene: TRBD2; clone size: -
CDR3 DNA: TGTGCCAGCAGCTTGGAGGGCGCGGGCTATAATTCACCCCTCCACTTT; CDR3 protein: CASSLEGAGYNSPLHF; V gene: TRBV5-6; J gene: TRBJ1-6; D gene: -; clone size: -
CDR3 DNA: TGCGCCAGCAGCCCAGGGACAGGGGCGGTCGAGCAGTACTTC; CDR3 protein: CASSPGTGAVEQYF; V gene: TRBV4-1; J gene: TRBJ2-7; D gene: TRBD1; clone size: -
CDR3 DNA: TGCAGCGTTGGTTCCGGGACCGAGGGGAGTGGCTACACCTTC; CDR3 protein: CSVGSGTEGSGYTF; V gene: TRBV29-1; J gene: TRBJ1-2; D gene: -; clone size: once
CDR3 DNA: TGCGCCAGCAGTGAGACAGGGATCTCCTACGAGCAGTACTTC; CDR3 protein: CASSETGISYEQYF; V gene: TRBV10-2; J gene: TRBJ2-7; D gene: -; clone size: -